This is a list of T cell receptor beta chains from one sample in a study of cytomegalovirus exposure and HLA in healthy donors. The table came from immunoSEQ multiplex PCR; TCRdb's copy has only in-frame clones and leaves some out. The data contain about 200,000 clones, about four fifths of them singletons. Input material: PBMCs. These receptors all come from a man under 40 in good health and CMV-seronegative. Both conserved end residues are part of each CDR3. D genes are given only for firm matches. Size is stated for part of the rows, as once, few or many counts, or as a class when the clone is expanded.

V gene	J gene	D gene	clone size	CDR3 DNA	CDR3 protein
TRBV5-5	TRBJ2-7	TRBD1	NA	TGTGCCAGCAGCCCCGAGGGACAGGGAAGGTGGTACTTC	CASSPEGQGRWYF
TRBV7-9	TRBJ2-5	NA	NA	TGTGCCAGCAGCTCTGAGACAGTACAAGAGACCCAGTACTTC	CASSSETVQETQYF
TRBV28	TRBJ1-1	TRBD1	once	TGTGCCAGCAGGGAGACAGGGATGAACACTGAAGCTTTCTTT	CASRETGMNTEAFF
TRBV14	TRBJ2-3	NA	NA	TGTGCCAGCAGCCAAGAGGGGGGGCTTGGAGATACGCAGTATTTT	CASSQEGGLGDTQYF
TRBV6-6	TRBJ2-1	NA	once	TGTGCCAGCAGTTACTCTGGGGGCCGCTACAATGAGCAGTTCTTC	CASSYSGGRYNEQFF
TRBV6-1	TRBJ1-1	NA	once	TGTGCCAGCATACACAACACTGAAGCTTTCTTT	CASIHNTEAFF
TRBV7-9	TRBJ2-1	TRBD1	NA	TGTGCCAGCAGCTTGTACGGGACAGGGACAAGTCTATTCTACAATGAGCAGTTCTTC	CASSLYGTGTSLFYNEQFF
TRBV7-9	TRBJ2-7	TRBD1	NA	TGTGCCAGCAGCCCTCCACGTCCGGGACAGGGCTACGAGCAGTACTTC	CASSPPRPGQGYEQYF
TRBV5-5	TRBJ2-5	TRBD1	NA	TGTGCCAGCAGCTTACAGGGGCAAGAGACCCAGTACTTC	CASSLQGQETQYF
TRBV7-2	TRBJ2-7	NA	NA	TGTGCCAGCACTCTAGGAGGTTTAATCGACGAGCAGTACTTC	CASTLGGLIDEQYF
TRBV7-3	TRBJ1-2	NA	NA	TGTGCCAGCGAACCGGTTCTCCCACACGGTGGAGGTGGCTACACCTTC	CASEPVLPHGGGGYTF
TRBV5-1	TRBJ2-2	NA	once	TGCGCCAGCAGCTCCGAAGGGGGCACCGGGGAGCTGTTTTTT	CASSSEGGTGELFF
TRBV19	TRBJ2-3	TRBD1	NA	TGTGCCAGTGGGGACAGGGTGGGCACAGATACGCAGTATTTT	CASGDRVGTDTQYF
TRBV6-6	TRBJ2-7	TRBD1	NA	TGTGCCAGCACCACAAGACAGGGGTACGACGAGCAGTACTTC	CASTTRQGYDEQYF
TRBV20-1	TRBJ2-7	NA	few	TGCAGTGCTAGAGGAGGCTACGAGCAGTACTTC	CSARGGYEQYF
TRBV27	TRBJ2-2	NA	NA	TGTGCCAGCAGTTCCGGGAGGGGGCGGACCGGGGAGCTGTTTTTT	CASSSGRGRTGELFF
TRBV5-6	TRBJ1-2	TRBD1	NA	TGTGCCAGCAGCTCCCCGGGACAGGGATTCTCCCCGGGCGGCTACACCTTC	CASSSPGQGFSPGGYTF
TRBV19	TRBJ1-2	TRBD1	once	TGTGCCAGTAGCCCAGCAGGGGGGAGCTATGGCTACACCTTC	CASSPAGGSYGYTF
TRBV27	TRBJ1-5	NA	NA	TGTGCCAGCAGTTTACATGGGAGGTTGGACAATCAGCCCCAGCATTTT	CASSLHGRLDNQPQHF
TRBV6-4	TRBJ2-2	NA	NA	TGTGCCAGCAGCTCAGGGCCCTCGAACACCGGGGAGCTGTTTTTT	CASSSGPSNTGELFF
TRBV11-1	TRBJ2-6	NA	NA	TGTGCCAGCAGCTATACAATTGGGGCCAACGTCCTGACTTTC	CASSYTIGANVLTF
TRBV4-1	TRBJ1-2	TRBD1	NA	TGCGCCAGCAGCCAAGACGAGGCCAGGGGGCATCTAGGCGGCTATGGCTACACCTTC	CASSQDEARGHLGGYGYTF
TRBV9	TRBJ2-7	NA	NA	TGTGCCAGCAGCGTCTCAAATGGAGGGCCCGGGGACCGGCAGTACTTC	CASSVSNGGPGDRQYF
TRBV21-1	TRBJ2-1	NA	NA	TGTGCCAGCAGCACTAAAGCCCCCGGGACAGACAATGAGCAGTTCTTC	CASSTKAPGTDNEQFF
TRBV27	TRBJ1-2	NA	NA	TGTGTCAGCAGTTCACAGGGACCTAACTATGGCTACACCTTC	CVSSSQGPNYGYTF
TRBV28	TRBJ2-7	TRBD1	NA	TGTGCCAGCAGTTTAAGGGGGCAGCCCCCCTACGAGCAGTACTTC	CASSLRGQPPYEQYF